This T cell receptor beta chain came from a study of blood T cell repertoires in COVID-19. The wider study: Sites in the United States, Italy and Spain provided acute and convalescent COVID-19 samples. The analysed material was cDNA or gDNA that came from T cells, B-cell-depleted T cells, or PBMCs.

Under the authors' procedure: Reference gene primers were amplified, and this amplification served to estimate nucleated cell counts. Only in-frame clones appear in the TCRdb table, and some are missing; sequencing was by immunoSEQ multiplex PCR. The V and J calls and clone size were taken over from that table, and D and trimming were inferred from the DNA. The data show roughly 150,000 clones, around 90% seen once. Seattle patient enrollment occurred during active infection, with longitudinal follow-up thereafter. Sequenced sample: peripheral blood. The sequence was obtained from a woman older than 75 with COVID-19, enrolled during active disease.

CDR3 residues: CASSPLGAKGYTF. In DNA form, the CDR3 reads TGTGCCAGCAGTCCGTTGGGGGCAAAGGGCTACACCTTC. The J gene is TRBJ1-2, the V gene TRBV7-9, with D maybe TRBD1 (6 bases). Germline loops: CDR1 SEHNR, CDR2 FQNEAQ (reference sequence). This CDR3 comprises 13 residues. Trimming stripped 6 bases from V and 8 bases from J, with 16 bases between.